The 28 T cell receptor beta chains below come from one sample, sequenced in a study of blood T cells in healthy people across ages (dated by TCRdb to between 2014 and 2017). Library method: 5' RACE. The data were produced on an Illumina HiSeq 2500. A second PCR of about 6 to 11 cycles was run with a J-beta primer mix and a sample-barcoded 5' primer. TCRdb ran its own pipeline on the public reads, namely fastp trimming at Q25 and MiXCR clone calling, and kept in-frame beta chains. All rows with the same CDR3 protein become a single entry with the most common DNA and genes. For this sample there are under 2 million distinct CDR3 sequences; about 31% appear just once. The biggest ten clones account for roughly 12% of the sample. Sequencing input: blood. These receptors were collected from a woman in her 30s in good health.

This clonotype has a handful of counts. At one of its ends the junction is not consistent with the germline gene, which may arise from a read error. This chain uses TRBV4-1 with TRBJ1-1; 8 bases line up with TRBD1. This CDR3 spans 15 amino acids. The germline gives CDR1 MGHRA, CDR2 YSYEKL. This CDR3 is CASSQDPGGGTEAFF. DNA of the CDR3: TGTGCCAGCAGCCAAGATCCAGGGGGCGGGACTGAAGCTTTCTTT.

This clonotype occurred a few times. The chain has TRBV7-2 and TRBJ2-5; 7 positions match TRBD2. V gave up 1 base and J gave up 7 bases; unmatched junction bases: 3. Germline V gives CDR1 SGHTA, CDR2 FQGNSA. The CDR3 has 13 residues. The CDR3 region is CASSLDAGVTQYF. The CDR3, as DNA: TGTGCCAGCAGCTTAGATGCGGGGGTGACCCAGTACTTC.

This chain uses TRBV7-9 with TRBJ2-1; the D is unclear. The germline V gene has CDR1 SEHNR and CDR2 FQNEAQ (reference sequence). This CDR3 contains 10 residues. Trimming took off 11 bases at V and 9 bases at J, with 11 bases between the two ends. CDR3 coding DNA: TGTGCCGGCAACTTGAGTGAGCAGTTCTTC. Protein sequence: CAGNLSEQFF.

V gene TRBV5-1 combines with J gene TRBJ2-1; 8 bases are a match to TRBD1. The CDR3 contains 15 residues. V was pared by 4 bases and J by 3 bases, with 6 bases of the junction left unmatched. Germline V lookup: CDR1 SGHRS, CDR2 YFSETQ. The CDR3 DNA sequence: TGCGCCAGCAGCCCCGATGGACAGGGCTACAATGAGCAGTTCTTC. This codes for CASSPDGQGYNEQFF.

Ten or more counts support this clonotype. This chain connects TRBV20-1 to TRBJ2-1; D ambiguous. The CDR3 is 14 residues long. CDR1 is DFQATT, CDR2 SNEGSKA, per germline (reference sequence). V was cut by 2 bases and J by 2 bases, with 10 bases left in between. CDR3 in amino acids: CSARRDIAYNEQFF. The DNA for the CDR3 is TGCAGTGCTAGAAGGGATATTGCCTACAATGAGCAGTTCTTC.

Here the CDR3 reads CASSLWTGTSGNTIYF. The CDR3 DNA sequence: TGTGCCAGCAGCTTATGGACAGGGACCTCTGGAAACACCATATATTTT. The chain joins TRBV7-9 to TRBJ1-3; 8 nucleotides line up with TRBD1. The V gene's germline CDR1 is SEHNR and CDR2 FQNEAQ (reference sequence). V shed 2 bases, J shed 0 bases, and the junction held 3 bases outside the gene matches. The CDR3 is 16 amino acids.

V gene TRBV7-2 combines with J gene TRBJ2-7; D is undetermined. Germline CDR1 and CDR2: SGHTA and FQGNSA. Trimming shortened V by 1 base and J by 4 bases, and 8 bases separated the two germline ends. The CDR3 runs to 13 residues. The CDR3 sequence is CASSLVFGYEQYF. The CDR3 nucleotides read TGTGCCAGCAGCTTAGTCTTCGGGTACGAGCAGTACTTC.

This chain uses TRBV5-1 with TRBJ2-7; 9 nucleotides line up with TRBD1. This CDR3 comprises 15 residues. V was pared by 4 bases and J by 4 bases, with 9 bases of the junction left unmatched. From germline, CDR1 is SGHRS and CDR2 YFSETQ. The chain's CDR3 is CASSPRTGVVYEQYF. The CDR3, as DNA: TGCGCCAGCAGCCCCCGGACAGGGGTGGTGTACGAGCAGTACTTC.

The chain carries TRBV28 and TRBJ1-3; D gene ambiguous. This CDR3 has 14 amino acids. Germline CDR1 MDHEN, CDR2 SYDVKM. V was pared by 7 bases and J by 0 bases, with 10 bases between. The CDR3 spells CASTPDTSGNTIYF. Written as DNA, the CDR3 is TGTGCCAGCACCCCCGATACCTCTGGAAACACCATATATTTT.

The table lists this clonotype with a few counts. V and J are TRBV4-2 and TRBJ1-2, with unresolved D. The CDR3 is made up of 15 amino acids. Trimming took off 4 bases at V and 6 bases at J, with 18 bases between the two ends. Germline V gene lookup returns CDR1 LGHNA and CDR2 YNFKEQ. The CDR3 loop is CASSPPGGLGDGYTF. The CDR3 region has the DNA TGTGCCAGCAGCCCCCCGGGAGGGCTTGGAGATGGCTACACCTTC.

This clonotype was seen more than once but under ten times. This sequence joins TRBV5-1 and TRBJ2-1; TRBD1 is a possible D gene (6 bases). Germline V gene data show CDR1 as SGHRS and CDR2 as YFSETQ. The CDR3 has 14 residues. With 8 bases removed from V and 7 bases from J, the gap between germline ends came to 19 bases. CDR3 sequence reads: CASNHRVRSNEQFF. CDR3 nucleotide sequence: TGCGCCAGTAACCACAGGGTTCGGTCGAATGAGCAGTTCTTC.

This chain connects TRBV5-1 to TRBJ2-1; 8 bases are a match to TRBD1. CDR1 and CDR2 from the germline V gene are SGHRS and YFSETQ. This CDR3 comprises 15 residues. Trimming cost V 5 bases and J 4 bases; bases outside gene matches: 8. The CDR3 is CASRPGGLGYNEQFF. DNA for the CDR3: TGCGCCAGCAGGCCAGGGGGCCTGGGGTACAATGAGCAGTTCTTC.

A single count supports this clonotype. This chain uses TRBV27 with TRBJ1-5, with unresolved D. CDR1 MNHEY and CDR2 SMNVEV come from the germline V gene (reference sequence). This CDR3 region has 18 residues. Trimming took 3 bases from V and 0 from J, leaving 18 bases between them. The CDR3 nucleotides are TGTGCCAGCAGTTTCTCCTCCCGGGCAGCATATAGCAATCAGCCCCAGCATTTT. This gives the protein CASSFSSRAAYSNQPQHF.

This clonotype was detected only a few times. The gene calls are TRBV9 and TRBJ2-2; 7 bases agree with TRBD1. The CDR3 has 16 residues. With 4 bases clipped from V and 4 bases from J, the junction kept 10 bases outside the gene matches. In germline, CDR1 is SGDLS, CDR2 YYNGEE. In DNA form, the CDR3 reads TGTGCCAGCAGCCCGCGGACAGGAGGCAGCACCGGGGAGCTGTTTTTT. Encoded protein: CASSPRTGGSTGELFF.

This clonotype came up many times. The chain couples TRBV7-9 to TRBJ2-5; tentative D call: TRBD2 (5 bases). The CDR3 sequence is 16 residues long. Germline V lookup: CDR1 SEHNR, CDR2 FQNEAQ (reference sequence). The germline V and J ends were trimmed by 5 bases and 5 bases, with 21 bases remaining between them. As DNA, the CDR3 is TGTGCCAGCAGCCCCGACCGGACGGGGTTAAGCGAGACCCAGTACTTC. As protein: CASSPDRTGLSETQYF.

DNA for the CDR3: TGTGCCTGGAGTCCTCCTCCTTGGGACGAGCAGTACTTC. Translation: CAWSPPPWDEQYF. The chain carries TRBV30 and TRBJ2-7; D unresolved. V shed 2 bases and J shed 5 bases, with 13 bases lying between them. The CDR3 loop spans 13 amino acids. CDR1 GTSNPN and CDR2 SVGIG come from the germline V gene (reference sequence).

The DNA for the CDR3 is TGCGCCAGCAGTGAGTCTAGGGATTCACCCCTCCACTTT. Translation: CASSESRDSPLHF. V usage is TRBV10-2 and J usage is TRBJ1-6; no firm D call. Germline CDR1 WSHSY, CDR2 SAAADI. Trimming removed 0 bases at V and 8 bases at J, with 5 bases between. This CDR3 is built from 13 residues.

The chain combines TRBV11-2 with TRBJ2-1; tentatively, D is TRBD1 (6 bases). Deletions cut 0 bases from V and 0 bases from J, with 9 bases between. The CDR3 extends over 16 amino acids. Germline CDR1 is SGHAT and CDR2 is FQNNGV. This CDR3 reads CASSLDQGGSYNEQFF. The CDR3 DNA follows: TGTGCCAGCAGCTTAGATCAAGGGGGCTCCTACAATGAGCAGTTCTTC.

This clonotype came up a few times. The CDR3 sequence is CASSQERTDRIEKLFF. The CDR3 DNA is TGTGCCAGCAGCCAAGAAAGGACAGATAGAATCGAAAAACTGTTTTTT. The chain carries TRBV4-2 and TRBJ1-4, with D possibly matching TRBD1 (6 bases). V lost 0 bases and J lost 8, with 16 bases in between. This CDR3 comprises 16 residues. Germline CDR1 reads LGHNA; CDR2 reads YNFKEQ.

CDR3 coding DNA: TGTGCCAGCAGTTCACGTCCGGGACTAGCGGAAGGGACAAAAGAGACCCAGTACTTC. Its translation: CASSSRPGLAEGTKETQYF. The chain links TRBV11-2 to TRBJ2-5, with 11 bases matching TRBD2. With 6 bases clipped from V and 3 bases from J, the junction kept 18 bases outside the gene matches. CDR1 is SGHAT and CDR2 is FQNNGV in the germline V gene. CDR3 length equals 19 residues.

Only a few counts were recorded for this clonotype. The chain recombines TRBV5-1 with TRBJ2-1, with 11 bases fitting TRBD2. Germline V gene lookup returns CDR1 SGHRS and CDR2 YFSETQ. J was trimmed by 9 bases and V by 4 bases; bases with no gene match: 12. This CDR3 region has 16 residues. CDR3 bases: TGCGCCAGCAGCCAAACTAGCGGGAGTAATTTGGGTGAGCAGTTCTTC. This encodes CASSQTSGSNLGEQFF.

The J gene is TRBJ2-7, the V gene TRBV4-2; 7 nucleotides align to TRBD1. The CDR3 is made up of 17 amino acids. Germline-derived CDR1 and CDR2 are LGHNA and YNFKEQ. J gave up 4 bases and V 0 bases, and 12 bases lay outside the gene matches. The DNA for the CDR3 is TGTGCCAGCAGCCAAGATCGGGACAGCGAGGCCCCTTACGAGCAGTACTTC. It codes for CASSQDRDSEAPYEQYF.

There are a few counts of this clonotype. The chain uses TRBV28 and TRBJ2-7; D may be TRBD2 (6 bases). The V end was cut by 6 bases, the J end by 4 bases, with 10 bases between. The CDR3 sequence is 12 residues long. In germline, CDR1 is MDHEN, CDR2 SYDVKM. CDR3 nucleotides: TGTGCCAGCAGCCGCGGGGAATACGAGCAGTACTTC. Residues: CASSRGEYEQYF.

The chain combines TRBV29-1 with TRBJ1-2; no firm D call. Germline V gene data show CDR1 as SQVTM and CDR2 as ANQGSEA. The CDR3 sequence is 16 residues long. V dropped 5 bases and J dropped 0 bases, with 19 bases sitting between them. The CDR3 sequence is CSVTPVRQASNYGYTF. CDR3 bases: TGCAGCGTTACCCCGGTCCGGCAGGCCTCTAACTATGGCTACACCTTC.

The chain recombines TRBV5-1 with TRBJ2-7; D might be TRBD2 (5 bases). The germline gives CDR1 SGHRS, CDR2 YFSETQ. The CDR3 has 15 residues. V gave up 1 base and J gave up 3 bases, with 14 bases separating them. The CDR3 region has the DNA TGCGCCAGCAGCTTGCATCTAGCCCCCTACTACGAGCAGTACTTC. Protein: CASSLHLAPYYEQYF. The full variable domain, with the rest looked up from reference TRBV5-1 and TRBJ2-7, is KAGVTQTPRYLIKTRGQQVTLSCSPISGHRSVSWYQQTPGQGLQFLFEYFSETQRNKGNFPGRFSGRQFSNSRSEMNVSTLELGDSALYLCASSLHLAPYYEQYFGPGTRLTVT.

This clonotype has only a few counts. The rearrangement joins TRBV27 to TRBJ2-3, with 7 bases identical to TRBD2. The CDR3 extends over 13 amino acids. With 5 bases clipped from V and 7 bases from J, the junction kept 6 bases outside the gene matches. Germline V CDR1 and CDR2: MNHEY, SMNVEV (reference sequence). The CDR3 here is CASSHGRAHTQYF. CDR3 nucleotide sequence: TGTGCCAGCAGTCATGGGAGGGCGCATACGCAGTATTTT.

The chain couples TRBV7-2 to TRBJ2-4; weak D call: TRBD1 (6 bases). CDR1 and CDR2 from the germline V gene are SGHTA and FQGNSA. The CDR3 is 14 amino acids. V was trimmed by 5 bases and J by 6 bases, leaving 14 bases between them. The CDR3 region is CASSVHRDPNIQYF. The CDR3 region has the DNA TGTGCCAGCAGCGTTCACAGGGACCCAAACATTCAGTACTTC. The complete variable domain, with remaining parts taken from reference TRBV7-2 and TRBJ2-4, reads GAGVSQSPSNKVTEKGKDVELRCDPISGHTALYWYRQSLGQGLEFLIYFQGNSAPDKSGLPSDRFSAERTGGSVSTLTIQRTQQEDSAVYLCASSVHRDPNIQYFGAGTRLSVL.

The rearrangement uses TRBV20-1 and TRBJ2-1; 7 nucleotides align to TRBD1. V gave up 4 bases and J gave up 0 bases; unmatched junction bases: 6. This CDR3 comprises 15 residues. CDR1 is DFQATT and CDR2 is SNEGSKA in the germline V gene (reference sequence). The CDR3 sequence: CSANPDRSSYNEQFF. CDR3 coding DNA: TGCAGTGCTAATCCGGACAGGAGCTCCTACAATGAGCAGTTCTTC.